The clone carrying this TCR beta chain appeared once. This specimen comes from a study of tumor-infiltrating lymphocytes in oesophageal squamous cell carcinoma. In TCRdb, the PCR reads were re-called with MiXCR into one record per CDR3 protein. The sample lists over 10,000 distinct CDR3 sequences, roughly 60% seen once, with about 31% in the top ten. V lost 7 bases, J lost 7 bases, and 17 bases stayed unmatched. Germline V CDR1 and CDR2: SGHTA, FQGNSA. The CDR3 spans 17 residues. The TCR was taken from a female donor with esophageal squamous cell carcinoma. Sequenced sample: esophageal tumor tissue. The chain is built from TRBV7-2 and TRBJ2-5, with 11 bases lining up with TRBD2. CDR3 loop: CASIHTRTSGGSGTQYF. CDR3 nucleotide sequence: TGTGCCAGCATTCACACTCGAACTAGCGGGGGATCTGGGACCCAGTACTTC.